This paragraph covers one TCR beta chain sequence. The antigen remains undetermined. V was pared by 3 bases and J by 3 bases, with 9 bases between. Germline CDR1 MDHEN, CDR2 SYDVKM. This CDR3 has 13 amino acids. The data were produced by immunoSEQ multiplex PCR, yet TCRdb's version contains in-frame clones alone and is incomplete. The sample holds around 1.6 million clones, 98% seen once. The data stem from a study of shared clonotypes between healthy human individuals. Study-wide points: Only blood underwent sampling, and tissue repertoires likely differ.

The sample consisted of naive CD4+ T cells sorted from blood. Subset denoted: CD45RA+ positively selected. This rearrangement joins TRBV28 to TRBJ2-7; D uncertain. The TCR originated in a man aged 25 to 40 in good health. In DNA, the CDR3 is TGTGCCAGCAGTTTTTGGAACAACTACGAGCAGTACTTC. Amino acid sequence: CASSFWNNYEQYF.